A selection of T cell receptor beta chains follows, all from one sample in a study of CD8 T cells in ankylosing spondylitis. In TCRdb, the 5' RACE reads were re-called with MiXCR into one record per CDR3 protein. Among hundreds of thousands of distinct CDR3 sequences listed, roughly 12% were seen once. Sequenced material: blood, either unsorted or a sorted T cell fraction (not recorded which). Receptor source: a male donor with ankylosing spondylitis. Each CDR3 is given with its conserved first and last residue. The D gene is left open where the match is weak. Only part of the rows carry a size: once, few, many, or a class if the clone is expanded.

TRBJ2-1 few NA TRBV7-9 TGTGCCAGCAGCCACGGATTGGGATACAATGAGCAGTTCTTC CASSHGLGYNEQFF
TRBJ2-1 NA TRBD1 TRBV7-2 TGTGCCAGTCGGACAGGGAAGGGGAGTGAGCAGTTCTTC CASRTGKGSEQFF
TRBJ1-2 few TRBD1 TRBV4-3 TGCGCCAGCAGCCAAGAGACAGGGGCAGGTTATGGCTACACCTTC CASSQETGAGYGYTF
TRBJ2-1 few NA TRBV28 TGTGCCAGCAGCTTCAGTTCTGGAGAAGAGCAGTTCTTC CASSFSSGEEQFF
TRBJ1-2 few NA TRBV3-1 TGTGCCAGCAGCCAGAAACCAGGGAACTATGGCTACACCTTC CASSQKPGNYGYTF
TRBJ2-1 few TRBD2 TRBV20-1 TGCAGTGCTATAGGAAGAGAGGGACTAAGCTCCTACAATGAGCAGTTCTTC CSAIGREGLSSYNEQFF
TRBJ2-3 few TRBD2 TRBV9 TGTGCCAGCAGCAGTTCCGGGACTAGCGGAGACACAGATACGCAGTATTTT CASSSSGTSGDTDTQYF
TRBJ1-2 many TRBD1 TRBV12-3/TRBV12-4 TGTGCCAGCAGTCTCGACAGGGACCATGGCTACACCTTC CASSLDRDHGYTF
TRBJ2-3 NA TRBD2 TRBV20-1 TGCAGTGCTAGAGTCCTAGCGGGAGGCCCTACAGATACGCAGTATTTT CSARVLAGGPTDTQYF
TRBJ1-1 NA NA TRBV6-1 TGTGCCAGCAGACCACTTTGGGGCACGCAGAACACTGAAGCTTTCTTT CASRPLWGTQNTEAFF
TRBJ2-1 few NA TRBV28 TGTGCCAGCAGTTTGATGAGTCCTAAGCAGTTCTTC CASSLMSPKQFF
TRBJ2-5 few NA TRBV11-2 TGTGCCAGCAGCTTAGGATGGAGATCCCAAGAGACCCAGTACTTC CASSLGWRSQETQYF
TRBJ2-3 NA TRBD2 TRBV7-7 TGTGCTAGCAGCCCCATAGCGGGAAGCACAGATACGCAGTATTTT CASSPIAGSTDTQYF
TRBJ2-4 NA NA TRBV5-1 TGCGCCAGCAGCCCGTCCCGGGCGAAAAACATTCAGTACTTC CASSPSRAKNIQYF
TRBJ2-2 NA TRBD2 TRBV27 TGTGCCAGCCGACTAGCGACGAACACCGGGGAGCTGTTTTTT CASRLATNTGELFF
TRBJ1-1 few TRBD1 TRBV28 TGTGCCAGCAGTTCCGGACAGGGGGAAACTGAAGCTTTCTTT CASSSGQGETEAFF
TRBJ2-2 NA NA TRBV5-1 TGCGCCAGCAGCTTGGCGGGATGGGGCACCGGGGAGCTGTTTTTT CASSLAGWGTGELFF
TRBJ2-3 few NA TRBV4-3 TGCGCCAGCAGCCAGCGTCTGTGGCGGACAGATACGCAGTATTTT CASSQRLWRTDTQYF
TRBJ2-7 many TRBD2 TRBV12-3/TRBV12-4 TGTGCCAGCAGTTTTACTAGCGGGATCGAGCAGTACTTC CASSFTSGIEQYF
TRBJ1-6 few TRBD1 TRBV4-2 TGTGCCAGCAGCGGAGACAGGGCTTCACCCCTCCACTTT CASSGDRASPLHF
TRBJ1-4 NA NA TRBV12-3/TRBV12-4 TGTGCCAGCGCTCCGGGACAACTTAATGAAAAACTGTTTTTT CASAPGQLNEKLFF
TRBJ2-7 few NA TRBV6-1 TGTGCCAGCAGTGGAGGGGGGGGACCCTACGAGCAGTACTTC CASSGGGGPYEQYF
TRBJ1-5 few NA TRBV7-2 TGTGCCAGCGGGGCTTATAATCAGCCCCAGCATTTT CASGAYNQPQHF
TRBJ2-7 NA NA TRBV5-6 TGTGCCAGCAGCTTGGGACCGAGCGGTTTTGGAGAGCAGTACTTC CASSLGPSGFGEQYF
TRBJ1-2 once NA TRBV4-3 TGCGCCAGCAGCCAAATCCACCGACCAAACTATGGCTACACCTTC CASSQIHRPNYGYTF
TRBJ2-1 NA NA TRBV18 TGTGCCAGCTCACCATACAAGGGCGAAACCTACAATGAGCAGTTCTTC CASSPYKGETYNEQFF
TRBJ2-7 many NA TRBV7-9 TGTGCCAGCAGCTTGGACAGCACCTACGAGCAGTACTTC CASSLDSTYEQYF
TRBJ2-7 many NA TRBV9 TGTGCCAGCAGCCCCCGGGACGGTAGGGTCGAGCAGTACTTC CASSPRDGRVEQYF
TRBJ2-1 NA NA TRBV7-9 TGTGCCAGCAGCCCACGGGGTCATCTCTACAATGAGCAGTTCTTC CASSPRGHLYNEQFF
TRBJ2-5 NA NA TRBV5-6 TGTGCCAGCAGCTTGAACAGATTACAAGAGACCCAGTACTTC CASSLNRLQETQYF
TRBJ2-3 NA TRBD2 TRBV20-1 TGCAGTGCTAGAGATCACGGCGGGAGGAAGGGCACAGATACGCAGTATTTT CSARDHGGRKGTDTQYF